This TCR beta chain was captured in a study of shared clonotypes between healthy human individuals. Study summary: Used for every donor were three CD4 naive, three CD4 memory, two CD8 naive and one CD8 memory plate. Regarding the study as a whole: Lower generation probabilities were found for non-shared clonotypes than for those shared by all four donors.

Terminally differentiated effector memory CD45RA+ cells were left out of the naive CD8 fraction, which was CD45RO-negative and positively selected for CCR7. As regards this clone: Its antigen is currently unknown. Other DNA sequences in the sample encode the same CDR3.

Profiling relied on immunoSEQ multiplex PCR, and the TCRdb table lists in-frame clones only, not all of them. Among about 2 million clones listed, just under 95% were seen once. Germline CDR1 MNHNS, CDR2 SASEGT. The V gene lost 3 bases and the J gene lost 0 bases, with 6 bases spanning the gap. This CDR3 contains 13 residues. The sequenced material came from naive CD8+ T cells sorted from blood. The rearrangement uses TRBV6-1 and TRBJ2-7; D is unclear. This TCR derives from a man younger than 35 in good health. In DNA form, the CDR3 reads TGTGCCAGCAGTGAGGGTATCTCCTACGAGCAGTACTTC. The encoded protein is CASSEGISYEQYF.